The present entry profiles one T cell receptor (beta chain) with its context. The sample belongs to a study of blood T cell repertoires in COVID-19. Study overall: Whether acute or convalescent, the COVID-19 samples came from the United States, Italy and Spain. Sample material is recorded as cDNA or gDNA derived from T cells, B-cell-depleted T cells, or PBMCs.

The study drew participants aged about 18 to 95 years from under 30 US areas. Assay: immunoSEQ multiplex PCR; the TCRdb copy retains only in-frame clones and omits some. Here the sample spans approximately 200,000 clones, about 86% being singletons. The CDR3 is 17 residues long. Trimming cost V 4 bases and J 4 bases, with 20 bases left between them. Germline assignment: CDR1 LNHDA and CDR2 SQIVND (reference sequence). The clonotype was recovered from a woman aged 30 to 39 who had been exposed to COVID-19. The sample taken for sequencing was PBMCs or T cells enriched from blood (not recorded which). The gene calls are TRBV19 and TRBJ1-5; a possible D gene is TRBD1 (5 bases). CDR3 amino acids: CASSRARVKGRNQPQHF. The CDR3 bases are TGTGCCAGTAGTAGGGCCAGAGTGAAGGGGCGAAATCAGCCCCAGCATTTT.